The rows below give T cell receptor beta chains drawn from one sample of a study of post-analysis software for immune sequencing data. MiXCR was run by TCRdb on the PCR reads, yielding one entry per CDR3 protein. The table has around 500,000 distinct CDR3 sequences, around 31% seen once; the top ten hold 6%. Specimen: blood. These receptors originate from a girl aged 2-17 years with multiple sclerosis. Both conserved end residues are part of each CDR3. A D gene is named only where the DNA matches it firmly. Rows may omit the clone size; those that give it use once, few, many or a size class.

>TRBJ2-7|TRBD2|few|TRBV20-1
CSARTNPPAGEYF
TGCAGTGCTAGAACTAACCCCCCAGCGGGGGAGTACTTC
>TRBJ1-2|TRBD1|once|TRBV29-1
CSVILRDREYGYTF
TGCAGCGTTATATTAAGGGACAGGGAATATGGCTACACCTTC
>TRBJ1-1|-|-|TRBV3-1
CASSQGAGGGTEAFF
TGTGCCAGCAGCCAAGGGGCGGGGGGCGGAACTGAAGCTTTCTTT
>TRBJ2-5|-|-|TRBV2
CASSEGLQETQYF
TGTGCCAGCAGTGAGGGACTCCAAGAGACCCAGTACTTC
>TRBJ2-4|-|-|TRBV10-3
CAISESGQSGAKNIQYF
TGTGCCATCAGTGAGTCTGGACAGTCGGGTGCCAAAAACATTCAGTACTTC
>TRBJ1-1|-|-|TRBV4-1
CASSQVWGDTEAFF
TGCGCCAGCAGCCAAGTTTGGGGGGACACTGAAGCTTTCTTT
>TRBJ2-5|TRBD2|-|TRBV6-1
CASSALAGPQSKTQYF
TGTGCCAGCAGTGCGCTAGCGGGGCCCCAGTCAAAGACCCAGTACTTC
>TRBJ1-5|-|-|TRBV4-1
CASSQDQTTGNSNQPQHF
TGCGCCAGCAGCCAAGACCAGACTACAGGGAATAGCAATCAGCCCCAGCATTTT
>TRBJ2-1|TRBD1|few|TRBV18
CASSPPGTGYNEQFF
TGTGCCAGCTCACCGCCCGGGACAGGGTACAATGAGCAGTTCTTC
>TRBJ2-7|-|few|TRBV5-1
CASSSGPNIYEQYF
TGCGCCAGCAGCTCCGGGCCGAACATCTACGAGCAGTACTTC
>TRBJ2-5|-|few|TRBV15
CATSNIGPARTQYF
TGTGCCACCAGCAACATCGGCCCAGCCCGGACCCAGTACTTC
>TRBJ1-5|-|-|TRBV12-3/TRBV12-4
CASSRDRVWHF
TGTGCCAGCAGTAGGGACCGGGTTTGGCATTTT
>TRBJ2-4|-|-|TRBV28
CASSRAWLANIQYF
TGTGCCAGCAGTCGGGCGTGGCTGGCGAACATTCAGTACTTC
>TRBJ1-4|-|few|TRBV12-3/TRBV12-4
CASSYGTPSSGGKLFF
TGTGCCAGCAGTTATGGGACCCCTTCCTCCGGTGGAAAACTGTTTTTT
>TRBJ2-5|-|once|TRBV7-3
CASSLKGRKETQYF
TGTGCCAGCAGCTTAAAGGGACGCAAAGAGACCCAGTACTTC
>TRBJ1-2|TRBD1|-|TRBV5-1
CASSPKQGNGDYGYTF
TGCGCCAGCAGCCCAAAACAGGGGAACGGAGACTATGGCTACACCTTC
>TRBJ1-4|-|-|TRBV7-9
CASSLPLTRTEKLFF
TGTGCCAGCAGCTTACCACTGACTAGAACCGAAAAACTGTTTTTT
>TRBJ2-5|TRBD2|many|TRBV20-1
CSASPSGGALDQETQYF
TGCAGTGCTAGTCCTAGCGGGGGGGCCCTAGATCAAGAGACCCAGTACTTC
>TRBJ2-1|TRBD1|-|TRBV4-1
CASSQTGVEQFF
TGCGCCAGCAGCCAAACAGGGGTTGAGCAGTTCTTC
>TRBJ2-4|-|-|TRBV2
CASSEELAKNIQYF
TGTGCCAGCAGTGAAGAATTAGCCAAAAACATTCAGTACTTC
>TRBJ2-3|TRBD2|few|TRBV6-5
CASSLEGTSGGLTDTQYF
TGTGCCAGCAGTCTCGAGGGGACTAGCGGGGGTCTCACAGATACGCAGTATTTT
>TRBJ1-1|TRBD1|few|TRBV27
CASSLADRENTEAFF
TGTGCCAGCAGTTTAGCGGACAGGGAGAACACTGAAGCTTTCTTT
>TRBJ2-5|TRBD1|many|TRBV7-9
CASSPGQGSETQYF
TGTGCCAGCAGTCCGGGACAGGGCAGTGAGACCCAGTACTTC
>TRBJ2-5|TRBD1|many|TRBV2
CASSGQGQETQYF
TGTGCCAGCAGTGGACAGGGCCAAGAGACCCAGTACTTC
>TRBJ2-2|-|few|TRBV4-1
CASSPKRAQTYTGELFF
TGCGCCAGCAGCCCCAAAAGAGCCCAGACTTACACCGGGGAGCTGTTTTTT
>TRBJ2-7|-|once|TRBV11-3
CASSLDLGDHNEQYF
TGTGCCAGCAGCTTAGACTTAGGGGACCACAATGAGCAGTACTTC
>TRBJ2-7|TRBD2|few|TRBV11-2
CASSFVRGASYEQYF
TGTGCCAGCAGCTTTGTGCGGGGGGCCTCCTACGAGCAGTACTTC
>TRBJ2-6|TRBD1|-|TRBV20-1
CSARGAGGVPGANVLTF
TGCAGTGCTAGAGGGGCAGGGGGTGTCCCTGGGGCCAACGTCCTGACTTTC
>TRBJ2-3|TRBD2|-|TRBV7-9
CASSSPERGSSTDTQYF
TGTGCCAGCAGCTCGCCGGAGCGGGGGTCTAGCACAGATACGCAGTATTTT
>TRBJ2-7|-|-|TRBV11-2
CASSKERDYEQYF
TGTGCCAGCAGCAAAGAACGGGACTACGAGCAGTACTTC
>TRBJ1-1|-|-|TRBV29-1
CSVDVWESDTEAFF
TGCAGCGTTGACGTGTGGGAATCGGACACTGAAGCTTTCTTT
>TRBJ1-1|-|-|TRBV6-5
CASSRTDGYTEAFF
TGTGCCAGCAGTCGCACCGATGGGTACACTGAAGCTTTCTTT
>TRBJ1-5|-|-|TRBV6-5
CASSTFGHASNQPQHF
TGTGCCAGCAGTACCTTCGGACACGCCAGCAATCAGCCCCAGCATTTT
>TRBJ2-3|-|once|TRBV19
CASSIRTGGITSDTQYF
TGTGCCAGTAGTATTCGGACCGGAGGGATAACTTCAGATACGCAGTATTTT
>TRBJ2-7|TRBD1|-|TRBV5-1
CASSPGGQGFHEQYF
TGCGCCAGCAGCCCCGGGGGACAGGGTTTCCACGAGCAGTACTTC
>TRBJ2-1|-|few|TRBV4-1
CASSASPVGDLGNEQFF
TGCGCCAGCAGCGCCAGCCCAGTCGGGGATCTGGGCAATGAGCAGTTCTTC
>TRBJ2-7|-|few|TRBV6-1
CASSDPGASSYEQYF
TGTGCCAGCAGTGACCCCGGGGCAAGTAGTTACGAGCAGTACTTC
>TRBJ2-3|-|-|TRBV3-1
CASSQLDRSTDTQYF
TGTGCCAGCAGCCAATTGGACCGGAGCACAGATACGCAGTATTTT
>TRBJ2-1|TRBD2|few|TRBV6-4
CASSGEAGGSYNEQFF
TGTGCCAGCAGTGGCGAAGCGGGGGGATCCTACAATGAGCAGTTCTTC
>TRBJ2-3|-|few|TRBV5-1
CASSLEQARTDTQYF
TGCGCCAGCAGCTTGGAGCAGGCCCGCACAGATACGCAGTATTTT
>TRBJ2-4|TRBD1|-|TRBV11-2
CASSFRDRGQEIQYF
TGTGCCAGCAGCTTTCGGGACAGGGGGCAGGAGATCCAGTACTTC
>TRBJ2-1|-|-|TRBV20-1
CSVPGGLQFF
TGCAGTGTCCCGGGGGGCCTGCAGTTCTTC
>TRBJ1-1|TRBD1|many|TRBV10-3
CASGPWTGAIGNTEAFF
TGTGCCAGCGGACCTTGGACAGGGGCGATTGGGAACACTGAAGCTTTCTTT
>TRBJ2-7|-|-|TRBV20-1
CSARERDGIYEQYF
TGCAGTGCTAGAGAGCGGGACGGTATCTACGAGCAGTACTTC
>TRBJ1-4|-|-|TRBV2
CASSEGGGGTEKLFF
TGTGCCAGCAGTGAAGGTGGGGGGGGAACGGAAAAACTGTTTTTT
>TRBJ1-5|-|-|TRBV25-1
CARFQWQGQPQHF
TGTGCCAGATTCCAGTGGCAAGGTCAGCCCCAGCATTTT
>TRBJ1-2|TRBD1|few|TRBV6-6
CASSYLGQGRRNYGYTF
TGTGCCAGCAGTTACCTCGGACAGGGCAGAAGGAACTATGGCTACACCTTC
>TRBJ1-2|-|few|TRBV29-1
CSVEGSSHYGYTF
TGCAGCGTTGAGGGCAGTTCTCACTATGGCTACACCTTC
>TRBJ1-6|-|-|TRBV9
CASSVAFTNSPLHF
TGTGCCAGCAGCGTAGCTTTTACGAATTCACCCCTCCACTTT
>TRBJ1-1|TRBD1|-|TRBV5-6
CASSLTDRWNTEAFF
TGTGCCAGCAGCCTAACGGACAGGTGGAACACTGAAGCTTTCTTT
>TRBJ1-2|-|-|TRBV3-1
CASSLGGEYYGYTF
TGTGCCAGCAGCCTAGGGGGGGAGTACTATGGCTACACCTTC
>TRBJ1-6|-|-|TRBV13
CASSSRDTGSPLHF
TGTGCCAGCAGCTCACGGGACACCGGATCACCCCTCCACTTT
>TRBJ2-5|TRBD2|-|TRBV7-2
CASSLARLAPNYQETQYF
TGTGCCAGCAGCTTAGCGAGACTAGCGCCAAATTACCAAGAGACCCAGTACTTC
>TRBJ1-2|-|-|TRBV7-8
CASSPGQGPEGYTF
TGTGCCAGCAGCCCGGGTCAGGGCCCGGAGGGCTACACCTTC
>TRBJ2-3|TRBD1|few|TRBV6-1
CASSESQGASDTQYF
TGTGCCAGCAGTGAAAGTCAGGGGGCATCAGATACGCAGTATTTT
>TRBJ2-1|TRBD2|-|TRBV10-3
CAISDGTSGGIAAGEQFF
TGTGCCATCAGTGATGGGACTAGCGGGGGGATAGCGGCGGGTGAGCAGTTCTTC
>TRBJ1-1|-|-|TRBV5-5
CARGGLGTLNTEAFF
TGTGCCAGGGGGGGGTTAGGGACCCTCAACACTGAAGCTTTCTTT
>TRBJ2-3|-|-|TRBV5-1
CASSPRGFALSTDTQYF
TGCGCCAGCAGTCCTAGGGGGTTCGCCCTCAGCACAGATACGCAGTATTTT
>TRBJ2-3|-|few|TRBV5-1
CASSFQVRTDTQYF
TGCGCCAGCAGCTTCCAGGTCCGCACAGATACGCAGTATTTT